This is a list of T cell receptor beta chains from one sample in a study of cytomegalovirus exposure and HLA in healthy donors. Sequenced by immunoSEQ multiplex PCR; TCRdb stores in-frame clones only, minus some. Seen here are 160,000 or so clones, approximately 86% observed once, and the top ten hold under 8.5%. Sequencing input: PBMCs. The source of these receptors is a woman in her forties or fifties in good health and CMV-seropositive. Each CDR3 is given with its conserved first and last residue. Fields, in order: D gene, clone size, V gene, J gene, CDR3 protein, CDR3 DNA. D genes are given only for firm matches. A clone size is listed for some rows: how often the clone was seen (once, few, many), or a class if it is expanded.

TRBD1,NA,TRBV2,TRBJ1-1,CASKTGALNTEAFF,TGTGCCAGTAAGACAGGGGCCCTGAACACTGAAGCTTTCTTT
NA,NA,TRBV7-3,TRBJ2-1,CASSSTGSHEQFF,TGTGCCAGCAGCTCCACAGGGAGCCATGAGCAGTTCTTC
NA,NA,TRBV5-6,TRBJ1-6,CASSLGGSSYNSPLHF,TGTGCCAGCAGCTTGGGAGGAAGCTCCTATAATTCACCCCTCCACTTT
NA,once,TRBV29-1,TRBJ2-1,CSSIQASSYNEQFF,TGCAGCTCCATTCAGGCGAGCTCCTACAATGAGCAGTTCTTC
NA,NA,TRBV20-1,TRBJ2-7,CSASSGYEQYF,TGCAGTGCTAGCTCGGGCTACGAGCAGTACTTC
NA,NA,TRBV6-4,TRBJ1-5,CASSPDRNQPQHF,TGTGCCAGCAGTCCGGACAGAAATCAGCCCCAGCATTTT
TRBD2,NA,TRBV10-2,TRBJ2-7,CASSESAGGAREQYF,TGCGCCAGCAGTGAGTCGGCCGGGGGGGCAAGGGAGCAGTACTTC
TRBD2,NA,TRBV4-1,TRBJ2-7,CASSQVLAGGRYEQYF,TGCGCCAGCAGCCAAGTACTAGCGGGGGGACGATACGAGCAGTACTTC
NA,NA,TRBV5-1,TRBJ2-2,CASSLGWATVGELFF,TGCGCCAGCAGCTTGGGGTGGGCTACCGTCGGGGAGCTGTTTTTT
TRBD1,NA,TRBV13,TRBJ1-6,CASSTGGGSYNSPLHF,TGTGCCAGCAGCACAGGGGGCGGCTCCTATAATTCACCCCTCCACTTT
NA,NA,TRBV29-1,TRBJ2-1,CSVGTGNNEQFF,TGCAGCGTCGGGACTGGGAACAATGAGCAGTTCTTC
TRBD1,NA,TRBV2,TRBJ2-7,CASQGPETGDYEQYF,TGTGCCAGCCAAGGACCTGAGACAGGGGACTACGAGCAGTACTTC
TRBD1,NA,TRBV19,TRBJ2-6,CASNKGAPLSGANVLTF,TGTGCCAGTAACAAGGGGGCCCCCCTCTCTGGGGCCAACGTCCTGACTTTC
TRBD2,NA,TRBV6-1,TRBJ2-1,CASSDKGLAVGNEQFF,TGTGCCAGCAGTGATAAAGGACTAGCGGTGGGGAATGAGCAGTTCTTC
NA,NA,TRBV6-6,TRBJ1-2,CASSEREGYGYTF,TGTGCCAGCAGTGAGAGGGAGGGCTATGGCTACACCTTC
NA,NA,TRBV6-6,TRBJ2-1,CASSSGLNEQFF,TGTGCCAGCAGTTCGGGGTTAAATGAGCAGTTCTTC
NA,NA,TRBV10-2,TRBJ1-1,CASRDRSSTEAFF,TGCGCCAGCAGAGACAGGTCGAGCACTGAAGCTTTCTTT
NA,NA,TRBV28,TRBJ1-3,CASSRRFIYASLRGNTIYF,TGTGCCAGCAGTCGAAGATTTATTTACGCCTCGTTGAGAGGAAACACCATATATTTT
NA,NA,TRBV28,TRBJ1-2,CASSSTDNYGYTF,TGTGCCAGCAGTTCGACAGATAACTATGGCTACACCTTC
TRBD2,NA,TRBV5-1,TRBJ2-3,CASTTRGAGPDTQYF,TGCGCCAGCACCACGCGGGGGGCTGGTCCAGATACGCAGTATTTT
NA,NA,TRBV5-1,TRBJ2-7,CASSLDPSSSYEQYF,TGCGCCAGCAGCTTGGATCCGTCGAGCTCCTACGAGCAGTACTTC
TRBD2,NA,TRBV6-1,TRBJ2-1,CASSNLAGVIHEQFF,TGTGCCAGCAGCAACTTAGCGGGCGTTATCCATGAGCAGTTCTTC
NA,NA,TRBV19,TRBJ2-2,CASSTRRADRAHTGELFF,TGTGCCAGTAGTACCAGGAGGGCCGACAGAGCGCACACCGGGGAGCTGTTTTTT
NA,NA,TRBV6-6,TRBJ2-1,CASATGSYNEQFF,TGTGCCAGCGCGACGGGGAGCTACAATGAGCAGTTCTTC
TRBD1,NA,TRBV14,TRBJ1-6,CASSQTGRQNSPLHF,TGTGCCAGCAGCCAGACAGGGCGTCAGAATTCACCCCTCCACTTT
NA,NA,TRBV7-8,TRBJ1-5,CASSLGRNQPQHF,TGTGCCAGCAGCTTAGGCCGGAATCAGCCCCAGCATTTT
TRBD2,NA,TRBV5-4,TRBJ2-1,CASSFLAGDYNEQFF,TGTGCCAGCAGCTTCCTAGCGGGGGATTACAATGAGCAGTTCTTC
TRBD2,NA,TRBV7-2,TRBJ2-7,CASSNSRGGRYEQYF,TGTGCCAGCAGCAACTCGCGGGGGGGCCGCTACGAGCAGTACTTC
NA,NA,TRBV7-2,TRBJ2-3,CASSFTRRLSSTDTQYF,TGTGCCAGCAGCTTTACCAGACGACTATCTAGCACAGATACGCAGTATTTT
NA,NA,TRBV6-1,TRBJ2-7,CASSEGGAYEQYF,TGTGCCAGCAGTGAAGGGGGAGCCTACGAGCAGTACTTC